The 8 T cell receptor beta chains below all came from one sample that was sequenced in a study of blood T cell repertoires in COVID-19. The method was immunoSEQ multiplex PCR; TCRdb's version includes in-frame clones alone and lacks a portion of them. In the table there are about 160,000 clones, roughly 90% of which are singletons. The specimen was peripheral blood. The origin of the receptors is a woman between 65 and 79 years old with acute or convalescent COVID-19.

This chain joins TRBV5-4 and TRBJ1-1, with D perhaps matching TRBD1 (6 bases). Per germline, CDR1 SGHNT and CDR2 YYREEE (reference sequence). The CDR3 has 13 amino acids. Trimming pared 2 bases from V and 5 bases from J, leaving 10 bases between. CDR3 residues: CASSLNTGTEAFF. DNA for the CDR3: TGTGCCAGCAGCTTAAACACAGGGACTGAAGCTTTCTTT.

This chain connects TRBV7-9 to TRBJ1-4; unclear D gene. With 0 bases removed from V and 5 bases from J, the gap between germline ends came to 7 bases. The CDR3 runs to 14 residues. Germline loops: CDR1 SEHNR, CDR2 FQNEAQ (reference sequence). The chain's CDR3 is CASSLAGGNEKLFF. The CDR3 DNA sequence: TGTGCCAGCAGCTTAGCTGGAGGAAATGAAAAACTGTTTTTT. The whole variable domain, filled in from reference TRBV7-9 and TRBJ1-4, reads DTGVSQNPRHKITKRGQNVTFRCDPISEHNRLYWYRQTLGQGPEFLTYFQNEAQLEKSRLLSDRFSAERPKGSFSTLEIQRTEQGDSAMYLCASSLAGGNEKLFFGSGTQLSVL.

This clone turned up a few times. The chain employs TRBV7-2 and TRBJ2-1; 8 nucleotides align to TRBD2. This CDR3 is built from 15 residues. Germline CDR1 and CDR2: SGHTA and FQGNSA. Trimming removed 2 bases from V and 5 bases from J; junction bases left unmatched: 5. The chain's CDR3 is CASSLSSGGHNEQFF. The CDR3 DNA sequence: TGTGCCAGCAGCTTATCTTCGGGGGGGCACAATGAGCAGTTCTTC. The full variable domain, rest sourced from reference TRBV7-2 and TRBJ2-1, is GAGVSQSPSNKVTEKGKDVELRCDPISGHTALYWYRQSLGQGLEFLIYFQGNSAPDKSGLPSDRFSAERTGGSVSTLTIQRTQQEDSAVYLCASSLSSGGHNEQFFGPGTRLTVL.

The chain employs TRBV15 and TRBJ1-1, with D perhaps TRBD1 (6 bases). In germline, CDR1 is LNHNV, CDR2 YYDKDF (reference sequence). Trimming shortened V by 5 bases and J by 5 bases, and 12 bases separated the two germline ends. CDR3 size: 13 residues. For the CDR3, the DNA is TGTGCCACCAGCGCTACAGGGAAGACTGAAGCTTTCTTT. It is translated as CATSATGKTEAFF.

J is TRBJ2-1 and V is TRBV15; 7 nucleotides line up with TRBD1. The CDR3 is made up of 15 amino acids. Trimming took 2 bases from V and 5 from J; bases not matched to a gene: 6. Germline lookup yields CDR1 LNHNV and CDR2 YYDKDF (reference sequence). This chain's CDR3 is CATSRTGGQDNEQFF. The CDR3 DNA reads TGTGCCACCAGCAGAACTGGTGGACAGGACAATGAGCAGTTCTTC.

V gene TRBV30 combines with J gene TRBJ1-5; tentative D call: TRBD1 (6 bases). Germline V CDR1 and CDR2: GTSNPN, SVGIG (reference sequence). V was pared by 1 base and J by 4 bases, with 11 bases between. The CDR3 extends over 14 amino acids. The chain's CDR3 is CAWSGGGGNQPQHF. In DNA, the CDR3 is TGTGCCTGGAGTGGAGGGGGGGGAAATCAGCCCCAGCATTTT.

In regard to this clone: This specimen includes other DNA sequences encoding the same CDR3. The V call is TRBV28, the J call TRBJ1-1, with TRBD1 as a possible D gene (5 bases). The germline gives CDR1 MDHEN, CDR2 SYDVKM. The CDR3 loop spans 15 amino acids. The germline V and J ends were trimmed by 2 bases and 0 bases, with 10 bases remaining between them. CDR3 protein: CASSLGGAMNTEAFF. DNA for the CDR3: TGTGCCAGCAGTTTAGGTGGGGCCATGAACACTGAAGCTTTCTTT. Full variable domain (rest looked up from reference TRBV28 and TRBJ1-1): DVKVTQSSRYLVKRTGEKVFLECVQDMDHENMFWYRQDPGLGLRLIYFSYDVKMKEKGDIPEGYSVSREKKERFSLILESASTNQTSMYLCASSLGGAMNTEAFFGQGTRLTVV.

This clone occurred once. The chain links TRBV19 to TRBJ2-1, with 11 bases identical to TRBD2. The CDR3 covers 16 residues. With V trimmed by 4 bases and J by 8 bases, 10 bases remained unmatched. CDR1 is LNHDA and CDR2 is SQIVND in the germline V gene (reference sequence). The CDR3 DNA follows: TGTGCCAGTAGTACAGCCGGGACTAGCGGATTGTATGAGCAGTTCTTC. This encodes CASSTAGTSGLYEQFF.